This TCR beta chain stems from a study of T cell repertoires in cytomegalovirus infection. Looking at the study overall: Both a matching HLA type and CMV infection were indicated by public TCR beta signatures.

Details on this clonotype: What it binds is unknown.

TCRdb reanalysed the reads using MiXCR and keeps one entry per CDR3 protein. The repertoire includes roughly 340,000 distinct CDR3 sequences, roughly 28% of them detected once, and roughly 20% sits in the top ten. The CDR3 is made up of 15 amino acids. The germline CDR1 and CDR2 sequences are LNHDA and SQIVND (reference sequence). After removal of 6 bases from V and 1 base from J, the junction contained 8 bases not matched to a gene. The V call is TRBV19, the J call TRBJ1-1; 7 bases are shared with TRBD1. The sample was cultured PBMCs, taken from culture after CMV antigen stimulation. The receptor was derived from a human donor in good health (CMV status not recorded). Some clones in this sample may be carry-over from other donors' samples. The CDR3 bases are TGTGCCAGTAGCCAGCCGGGACAGCCGAACACTGAAGCTTTCTTT. Amino acids: CASSQPGQPNTEAFF.